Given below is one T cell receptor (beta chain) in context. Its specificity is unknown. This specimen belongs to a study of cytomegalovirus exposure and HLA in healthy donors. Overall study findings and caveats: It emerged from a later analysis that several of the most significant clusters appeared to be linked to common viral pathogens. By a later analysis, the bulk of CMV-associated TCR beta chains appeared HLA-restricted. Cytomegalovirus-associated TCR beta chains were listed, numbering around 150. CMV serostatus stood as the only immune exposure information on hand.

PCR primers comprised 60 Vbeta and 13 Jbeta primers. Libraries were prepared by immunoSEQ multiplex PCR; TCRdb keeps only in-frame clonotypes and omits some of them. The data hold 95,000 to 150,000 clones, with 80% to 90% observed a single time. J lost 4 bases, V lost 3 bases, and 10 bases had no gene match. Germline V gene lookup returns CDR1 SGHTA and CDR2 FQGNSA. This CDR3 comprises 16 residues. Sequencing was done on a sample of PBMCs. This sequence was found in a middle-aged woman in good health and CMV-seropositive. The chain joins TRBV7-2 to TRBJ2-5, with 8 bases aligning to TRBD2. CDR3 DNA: TGTGCCAGCAGCTTCACCACGGGAGGGATTGGAGAGACCCAGTACTTC. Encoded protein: CASSFTTGGIGETQYF. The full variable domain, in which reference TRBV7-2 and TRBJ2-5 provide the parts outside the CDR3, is GAGVSQSPSNKVTEKGKDVELRCDPISGHTALYWYRQSLGQGLEFLIYFQGNSAPDKSGLPSDRFSAERTGGSVSTLTIQRTQQEDSAVYLCASSFTTGGIGETQYFGPGTRLLVL.